Shown below are 20 T cell receptor beta chains from a single sample sequenced in a study of identical twins. From the 5' RACE reads, TCRdb called clonotypes with MiXCR, one entry per CDR3 protein. Of about 240,000 distinct CDR3 sequences detected, 10% to 13% appear once; the ten largest clones hold about 9.1%. The specimen sequenced was memory T cells sorted from blood. The receptors come from a man aged 45 to 65 in good health.

CDR3 sequence: CASTNKRLQGYTF. In DNA form, the CDR3 reads TGTGCCAGCACCAACAAGAGGCTTCAAGGCTACACCTTC. The chain links TRBV6-1 to TRBJ1-2, with D uncertain. Germline V gives CDR1 MNHNS, CDR2 SASEGT. This CDR3 has 13 amino acids. V lost 7 bases to trimming and J lost 8 bases, with 17 bases between them.

The chain recombines TRBV28 with TRBJ1-2; D unresolved. Germline-derived CDR1 and CDR2 are MDHEN and SYDVKM. This CDR3 is built from 17 residues. V lost 1 base and J 6 bases, leaving 21 bases between the germline ends. The CDR3 reads CASSLLFRRTRGDGYTF. The CDR3 nucleotides are TGTGCCAGCAGTTTATTATTCCGGCGTACTAGAGGAGATGGCTACACCTTC.

In its sample, this clonotype was seen a few times. The chain is built from TRBV5-6 and TRBJ2-5; a possible D gene is TRBD2 (5 bases). The CDR3 totals 14 residues. Looked up from germline, CDR1 is SGHDT and CDR2 is YYEEEE. Trimming took off 1 base at V and 0 bases at J, with 7 bases between the two ends. The CDR3 DNA reads TGTGCCAGCAGCTTGCGGGGTCACCAAGAGACCCAGTACTTC. Translation: CASSLRGHQETQYF.

Many counts were recorded for this clonotype. The chain employs TRBV6-2 or TRBV6-3 and TRBJ2-2; D is perhaps TRBD1 (5 bases). The CDR3 extends over 15 amino acids. V lost 6 bases and J lost 3, with 14 bases in between. Germline V gene data show CDR1 as MNHEY and CDR2 as SVGEGT. CDR3 region: CASSWGGRHTGELFF. DNA for the CDR3: TGTGCCAGCAGCTGGGGCGGCAGACACACCGGGGAGCTGTTTTTT.

This clonotype came up many times. This rearrangement joins TRBV20-1 to TRBJ1-1; TRBD1 matches 7 bases. Germline V gene data show CDR1 as DFQATT and CDR2 as SNEGSKA (reference sequence). Trimming removed 8 bases from V and 5 bases from J; junction bases left unmatched: 14. This CDR3 contains 14 residues. The CDR3 bases are TGCAGTACCCTCACGACAGGGTCGCGGACTGAAGCTTTCTTT. Translated, it gives CSTLTTGSRTEAFF.

This clonotype was found many times. The J gene is TRBJ2-1, the V gene TRBV12-3 or TRBV12-4, with D maybe TRBD1 (6 bases). The ends were cut back, 3 bases at V and 7 bases at J, with 13 bases in the middle. The CDR3 consists of 14 residues. As DNA, the CDR3 is TGTGCCAGCAGTTTGGAGACAGGTTGGAATGAGCAGTTCTTC. Its translation is CASSLETGWNEQFF.

For this clonotype: At one end the junction does not follow the germline gene, possibly because of a read error. This chain uses TRBV5-1 with TRBJ2-5; D is possibly TRBD1 (5 bases). CDR3 length: 15 amino acids. Germline V gene data show CDR1 as SGHRS and CDR2 as YFSETQ. The CDR3 reads CASSLALQGQETRYF. The CDR3 bases are TGCGCCAGCAGCTTGGCCCTGCAGGGTCAAGAGACCCGGTACTTC.

This clonotype was detected only a few times. This chain connects TRBV29-1 to TRBJ2-5; 7 bases line up with TRBD2. With 0 bases clipped from V and 1 base from J, the junction kept 8 bases outside the gene matches. This CDR3 spans 16 amino acids. Per the germline V gene, CDR1 is SQVTM and CDR2 is ANQGSEA. Here the CDR3 reads CSVEEGSLAAQETQYF. CDR3 nucleotide sequence: TGCAGCGTTGAAGAGGGATCCCTAGCGGCCCAAGAGACCCAGTACTTC. Combining the CDR3 with reference TRBV29-1 and TRBJ2-5 gives the whole variable domain SAVISQKPSRDICQRGTSLTIQCQVDSQVTMMFWYRQQPGQSLTLIATANQGSEATYESGFVIDKFPISRPNLTFSTLTVSNMSPEDSSIYLCSVEEGSLAAQETQYFGPGTRLLVL.

This clonotype was found a few times. The rearrangement uses TRBV5-1 and TRBJ2-2; 8 bases match TRBD1. From germline, CDR1 is SGHRS and CDR2 YFSETQ. V dropped 0 bases and J dropped 6; count of bases not matched to a gene: 7. The CDR3 has 16 amino acids. The CDR3 loop is CASSLEQGVVAGELFF. Here the CDR3 DNA reads TGCGCCAGCAGCTTGGAACAGGGGGTAGTCGCCGGGGAGCTGTTTTTT. Full variable domain (remainder filled in from reference TRBV5-1 and TRBJ2-2): KAGVTQTPRYLIKTRGQQVTLSCSPISGHRSVSWYQQTPGQGLQFLFEYFSETQRNKGNFPGRFSGRQFSNSRSEMNVSTLELGDSALYLCASSLEQGVVAGELFFGEGSRLTVL.

This clonotype was observed a handful of times. The V gene is TRBV29-1, the J gene TRBJ1-1; D may be TRBD1 (5 bases). Trimming shortened V by 5 bases and J by 5 bases, and 15 bases separated the two germline ends. CDR1 is SQVTM, CDR2 ANQGSEA, per germline. The CDR3 covers 13 residues. CDR3 in amino acids: CSVFPGGRTEAFF. The DNA of the CDR3 is TGCAGCGTTTTTCCGGGGGGGAGGACTGAAGCTTTCTTT.

This clonotype was picked up many times. The J gene is TRBJ2-1, the V gene TRBV20-1, with 8 bases fitting TRBD2. The CDR3 length is 15 residues. With 2 bases clipped from V and 5 bases from J, the junction kept 8 bases outside the gene matches. Germline V gives CDR1 DFQATT, CDR2 SNEGSKA (reference sequence). This CDR3 is CSARRQVAGHNEQFF. The CDR3 nucleotides are TGCAGTGCTAGAAGGCAAGTAGCGGGACACAATGAGCAGTTCTTC.

There are a few counts of this clonotype. The genes are TRBV6-1 and TRBJ2-2; perhaps TRBD2 as D (7 bases). Per the germline V gene, CDR1 is MNHNS and CDR2 is SASEGT. V was shortened by 6 bases and J by 7 bases, with 18 bases between the two germline ends. This CDR3 has 15 residues. DNA for the CDR3: TGTGCCAGCAGCCCAAGGGGGGGCCGGCTCGGGGAGCTGTTTTTT. Translating gives CASSPRGGRLGELFF.

This clonotype was seen more than once but under ten times. The rearrangement uses TRBV20-1 and TRBJ2-5, with 8 bases identical to TRBD1. The length of the CDR3 is 14 residues. With V trimmed by 5 bases and J by 4 bases, 9 bases remained unmatched. The germline V gene has CDR1 DFQATT and CDR2 SNEGSKA (reference sequence). CDR3 nucleotide sequence: TGCAGTGCTGGCCCGGACAGGGTATCAGAGACCCAGTACTTC. It yields the protein CSAGPDRVSETQYF.

The V gene is TRBV12-3 or TRBV12-4, the J gene TRBJ2-5; the D gene could be TRBD1 or TRBD2 (6 bases each). This CDR3 region has 15 residues. Between the trimmed V and J ends, which lost 1 base and 5 bases, there was a span of 14 bases. DNA of the CDR3: TGTGCCAGCAGTTTAGGGCTTAGGGGGGTTGAGACCCAGTACTTC. It yields the protein CASSLGLRGVETQYF.

The genes are TRBV20-1 and TRBJ1-2, with TRBD1 matching over 10 bases. This CDR3 is built from 11 residues. The V gene's germline CDR1 is DFQATT and CDR2 SNEGSKA (reference sequence). The trim removed 5 bases at V and 14 bases at J, leaving 8 bases unmatched. The CDR3 DNA is TGCAGTGCTCCCAAGACAGGGGGCGAGACCTTC. Amino acids: CSAPKTGGETF.

This clonotype was detected a few times. The V and J genes are TRBV12-3 or TRBV12-4 and TRBJ2-5; 8 nucleotides align to TRBD2. The length of the CDR3 is 16 residues. V lost 6 bases to trimming and J lost 5 bases; unmatched junction nucleotides: 14. The CDR3 sequence: CASSLGRGLGGETQYF. In DNA, the CDR3 is TGTGCCAGCAGCCTAGGCCGGGGACTAGGGGGGGAGACCCAGTACTTC.

This chain uses TRBV7-2 with TRBJ2-7; no definite D call. Trimming shortened V by 5 bases and J by 4 bases, and 12 bases separated the two germline ends. The CDR3 length is 13 residues. Germline CDR1 reads SGHTA; CDR2 reads FQGNSA. CDR3 region: CASSPMDGYEQYF. In DNA, the CDR3 is TGTGCCAGCAGCCCCATGGACGGGTACGAGCAGTACTTC.

There are many counts of this clonotype. This chain uses TRBV3-1 with TRBJ2-1, with D possibly being TRBD1 (5 bases). CDR1 is LGHDT and CDR2 is YNNKEL in the germline V gene (reference sequence). The CDR3 loop spans 18 amino acids. Trimming removed 0 bases from V and 0 bases from J, with 15 bases in between. CDR3 bases: TGTGCCAGCAGCCAAGATTTTAATGCCAGGGACTCCTACAATGAGCAGTTCTTC. Translated, it gives CASSQDFNARDSYNEQFF.

This clonotype was seen ten or more times. The chain employs TRBV7-2 and TRBJ2-3; no clear D gene. V shed 4 bases and J shed 9 bases, with 8 bases lying between them. Germline V gives CDR1 SGHTA, CDR2 FQGNSA. This CDR3 is 11 amino acids long. The CDR3 sequence: CASSSRFTQYF. The CDR3 DNA is TGTGCCAGCAGCTCTAGATTCACGCAGTATTTT.

This clonotype was recorded at least ten times. The rearrangement uses TRBV4-1 and TRBJ2-5, with 8 bases lining up with TRBD1. The CDR3 totals 14 residues. Germline CDR1 reads MGHRA; CDR2 reads YSYEKL. Trimming at V came to 1 base and at J to 6 bases, leaving 4 bases not matched to a gene. CDR3 sequence (DNA): TGCGCCAGCAGCCAAGGACAGGGGCGTCAGACCCAGTACTTC. Translating it yields CASSQGQGRQTQYF.